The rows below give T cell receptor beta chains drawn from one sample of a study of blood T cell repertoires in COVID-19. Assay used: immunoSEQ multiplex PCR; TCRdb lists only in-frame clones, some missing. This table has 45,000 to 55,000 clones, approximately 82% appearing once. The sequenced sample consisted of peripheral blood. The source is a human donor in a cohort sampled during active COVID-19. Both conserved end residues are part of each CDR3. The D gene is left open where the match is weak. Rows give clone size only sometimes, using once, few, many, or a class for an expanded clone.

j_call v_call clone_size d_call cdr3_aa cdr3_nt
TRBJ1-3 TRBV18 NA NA CASSPGSRGNTIYF TGTGCCAGCTCACCAGGATCCAGGGGAAACACCATATATTTT
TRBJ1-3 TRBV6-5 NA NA CASSYLGPGNTIYF TGTGCCAGCAGTTACTTGGGGCCCGGAAACACCATATATTTT
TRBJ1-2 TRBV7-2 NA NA CASSLDLQAPYGYTF TGTGCCAGCAGCTTAGACCTACAGGCCCCCTATGGCTACACCTTC
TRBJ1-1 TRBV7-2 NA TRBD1 CASRGNRGSTYAFF TGTGCCAGCAGGGGAAACAGGGGGTCAACGTATGCTTTCTTT
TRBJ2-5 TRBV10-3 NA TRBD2 CAIGSGGPGAQYF TGTGCCATCGGTAGCGGGGGGCCCGGGGCCCAGTACTTC
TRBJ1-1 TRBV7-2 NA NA CASSWRQVTEAFF TGTGCCAGCAGCTGGCGACAGGTCACTGAAGCTTTCTTT
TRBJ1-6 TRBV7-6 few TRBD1 CASSQGGETYNSPLHF TGTGCCAGCAGCCAGGGGGGAGAGACCTATAATTCACCCCTCCACTTT
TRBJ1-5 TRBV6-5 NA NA CASSIISNQPQHF TGTGCCAGCAGTATTATTAGCAATCAGCCCCAGCATTTT
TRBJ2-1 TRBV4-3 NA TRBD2 CASSHASGGVREQFF TGCGCCAGCAGCCACGCTAGCGGGGGGGTGAGAGAGCAGTTCTTC
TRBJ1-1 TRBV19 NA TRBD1 CASTFGQGGLAFF TGTGCCAGTACTTTCGGACAGGGTGGTTTAGCTTTCTTT
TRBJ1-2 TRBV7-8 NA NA CASSSEETNYGYTF TGTGCCAGCAGCTCGGAGGAAACCAACTATGGCTACACCTTC
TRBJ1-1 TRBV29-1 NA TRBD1 CSVQGAMNTEAFF TGCAGCGTCCAGGGGGCGATGAACACTGAAGCTTTCTTT
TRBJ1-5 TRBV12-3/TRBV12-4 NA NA CASSFQGNQPQHF TGTGCCAGCAGTTTTCAGGGAAATCAGCCCCAGCATTTT
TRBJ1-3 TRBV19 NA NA CASSIPSANSGNTIYF TGTGCCAGTAGTATTCCCAGCGCCAACTCTGGAAACACCATATATTTT
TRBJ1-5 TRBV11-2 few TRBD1 CASSPDRVQPQHF TGTGCCAGCAGCCCGGACAGGGTTCAGCCCCAGCATTTT
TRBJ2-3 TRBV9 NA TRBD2 CASSSSVGGLRPDTQYF TGTGCCAGCAGCTCCAGCGTGGGGGGGTTGCGTCCAGATACGCAGTATTTT
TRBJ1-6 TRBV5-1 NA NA CASSLDVRTANNSPLHF TGCGCCAGCAGCTTGGACGTCAGGACAGCGAATAATTCACCCCTCCACTTT
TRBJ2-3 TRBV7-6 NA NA CASSLPRGQRGKDTQYF TGTGCCAGCAGCTTACCGCGGGGGCAAAGGGGGAAAGATACGCAGTATTTT
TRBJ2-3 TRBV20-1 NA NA CSASSGDTQYF TGCAGTGCTTCTAGTGGAGATACGCAGTATTTT
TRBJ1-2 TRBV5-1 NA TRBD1 CASSPDRFYGYTF TGCGCCAGCAGCCCGGACAGGTTCTATGGCTACACCTTC
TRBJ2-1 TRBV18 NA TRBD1 CASSARDRANEQFF TGTGCCAGCTCAGCCCGAGACAGGGCCAATGAGCAGTTCTTC
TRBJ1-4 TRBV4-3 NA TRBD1 CASSPGGFGEKLFF TGCGCCAGCAGCCCAGGGGGCTTTGGCGAAAAACTGTTTTTT
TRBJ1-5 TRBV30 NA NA CAWSRTGLQPQHF TGTGCCTGGAGTCGAACAGGGTTGCAGCCCCAGCATTTT
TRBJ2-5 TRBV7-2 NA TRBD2 CANLKQGGGETQYF TGTGCCAACCTGAAACAGGGCGGGGGGGAGACCCAGTACTTC
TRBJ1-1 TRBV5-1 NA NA CASSPREGLKDEAFF TGCGCCAGCAGCCCTCGGGAGGGTCTGAAGGATGAAGCTTTCTTT
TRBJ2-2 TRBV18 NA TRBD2 CASSPGLAGFTGELFF TGTGCCAGCTCACCCGGACTAGCGGGGTTCACCGGGGAGCTGTTTTTT
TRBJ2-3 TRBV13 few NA CASSLDYLADTQYF TGTGCCAGCAGCTTGGACTATTTAGCAGATACGCAGTATTTT
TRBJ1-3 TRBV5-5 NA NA CASSLARNPGNTIYF TGTGCCAGCAGCTTGGCCAGGAATCCTGGAAACACCATATATTTT
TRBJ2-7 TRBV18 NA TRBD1 CASSPSQGQGVSEQYF TGTGCCAGCTCACCATCTCAGGGACAGGGGGTTAGCGAGCAGTACTTC
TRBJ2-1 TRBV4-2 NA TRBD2 CASSQDSSGGANEQFF TGTGCCAGCAGCCAAGATTCTAGCGGGGGGGCCAATGAGCAGTTCTTC
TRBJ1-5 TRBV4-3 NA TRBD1 CASSQDGQVYQPQHF TGCGCCAGCAGCCAAGATGGACAGGTATATCAGCCCCAGCATTTT
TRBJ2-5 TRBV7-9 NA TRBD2 CASSLAGTTQETQYF TGTGCCAGCAGCCTAGCTGGGACTACCCAAGAGACCCAGTACTTC
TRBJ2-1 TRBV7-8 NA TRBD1 CASSLEWDRVNEQFF TGTGCCAGCAGCTTAGAATGGGACAGGGTCAATGAGCAGTTCTTC
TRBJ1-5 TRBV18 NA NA CASSPDDIYLPQHF TGTGCCAGCTCACCCGATGACATCTATTTGCCCCAGCATTTT
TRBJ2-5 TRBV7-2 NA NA CASSFAGIKETQYF TGTGCCAGCAGCTTTGCCGGTATCAAAGAGACCCAGTACTTC